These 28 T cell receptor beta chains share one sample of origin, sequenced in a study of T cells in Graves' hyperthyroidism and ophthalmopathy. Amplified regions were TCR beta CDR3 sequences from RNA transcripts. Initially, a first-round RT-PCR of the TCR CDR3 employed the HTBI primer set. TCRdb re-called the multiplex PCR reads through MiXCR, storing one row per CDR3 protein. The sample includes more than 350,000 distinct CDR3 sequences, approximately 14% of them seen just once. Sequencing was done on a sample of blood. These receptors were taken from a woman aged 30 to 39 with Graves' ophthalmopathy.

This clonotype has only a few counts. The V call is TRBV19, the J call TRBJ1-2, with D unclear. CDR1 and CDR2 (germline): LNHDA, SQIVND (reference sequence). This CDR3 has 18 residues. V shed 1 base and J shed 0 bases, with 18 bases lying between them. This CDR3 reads CASSIARRLGFSNYGYTF. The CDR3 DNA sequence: TGTGCCAGTAGTATAGCCAGACGGCTTGGCTTTTCTAACTATGGCTACACCTTC.

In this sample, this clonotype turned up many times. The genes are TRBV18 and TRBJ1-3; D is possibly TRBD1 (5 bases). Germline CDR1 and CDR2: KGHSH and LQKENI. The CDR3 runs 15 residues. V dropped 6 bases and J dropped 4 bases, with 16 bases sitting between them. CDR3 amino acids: CASSQETVDGNTIYF. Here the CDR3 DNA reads TGTGCCAGCTCCCAAGAGACAGTCGACGGAAACACCATATATTTT.

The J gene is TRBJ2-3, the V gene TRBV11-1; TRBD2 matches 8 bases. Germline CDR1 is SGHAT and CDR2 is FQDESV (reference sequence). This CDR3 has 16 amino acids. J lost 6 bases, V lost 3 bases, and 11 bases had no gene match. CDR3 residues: CASSFYRGGTQDTQYF. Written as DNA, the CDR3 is TGTGCCAGCAGCTTCTATCGCGGGGGGACTCAGGATACGCAGTATTTT. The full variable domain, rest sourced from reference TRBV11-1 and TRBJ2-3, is EAEVAQSPRYKITEKSQAVAFWCDPISGHATLYWYRQILGQGPELLVQFQDESVVDDSQLPKDRFSAERLKGVDSTLKIQPAELGDSAMYLCASSFYRGGTQDTQYFGPGTRLTVL.

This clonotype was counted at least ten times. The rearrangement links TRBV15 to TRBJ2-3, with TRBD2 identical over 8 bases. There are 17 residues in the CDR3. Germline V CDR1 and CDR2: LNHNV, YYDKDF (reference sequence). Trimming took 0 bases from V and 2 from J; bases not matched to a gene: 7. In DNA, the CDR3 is TGTGCCACCAGCAGAGATTTTGCGGGGGGCCCCACAGATACGCAGTATTTT. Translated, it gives CATSRDFAGGPTDTQYF.

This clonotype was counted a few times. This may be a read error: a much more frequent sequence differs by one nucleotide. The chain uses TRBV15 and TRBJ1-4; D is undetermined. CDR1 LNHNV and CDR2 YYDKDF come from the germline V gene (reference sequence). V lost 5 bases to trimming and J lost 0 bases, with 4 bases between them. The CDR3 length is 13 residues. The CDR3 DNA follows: TGTGCCACCAGCCGGCCAACTAATGAAAAACTGTTTTTT. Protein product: CATSRPTNEKLFF.

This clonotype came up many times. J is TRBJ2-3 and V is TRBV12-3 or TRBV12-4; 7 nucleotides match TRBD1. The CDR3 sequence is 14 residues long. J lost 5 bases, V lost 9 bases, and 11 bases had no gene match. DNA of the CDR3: TGTGCCAGTAGACAGGGCCCAAAGGTAGATACGCAGTATTTT. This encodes CASRQGPKVDTQYF.

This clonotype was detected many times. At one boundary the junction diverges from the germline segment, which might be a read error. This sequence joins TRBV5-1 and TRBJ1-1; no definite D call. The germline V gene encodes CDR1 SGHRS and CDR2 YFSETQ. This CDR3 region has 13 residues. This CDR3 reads CASSLVQNAEAFF. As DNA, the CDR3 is TGCGCCAGCAGCTTGGTCCAGAACGCTGAAGCTTTCTTT. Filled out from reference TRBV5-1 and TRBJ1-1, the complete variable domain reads KAGVTQTPRYLIKTRGQQVTLSCSPISGHRSVSWYQQTPGQGLQFLFEYFSETQRNKGNFPGRFSGRQFSNSRSEMNVSTLELGDSALYLCASSLVQNAEAFFGQGTRLTVV.

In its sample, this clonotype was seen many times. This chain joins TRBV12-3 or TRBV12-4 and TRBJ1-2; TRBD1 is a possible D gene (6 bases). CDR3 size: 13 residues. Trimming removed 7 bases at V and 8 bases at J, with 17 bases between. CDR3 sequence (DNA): TGTGCCAGCAATAACAGGGACCTGGGAGGCTACACCTTC. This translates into CASNNRDLGGYTF.

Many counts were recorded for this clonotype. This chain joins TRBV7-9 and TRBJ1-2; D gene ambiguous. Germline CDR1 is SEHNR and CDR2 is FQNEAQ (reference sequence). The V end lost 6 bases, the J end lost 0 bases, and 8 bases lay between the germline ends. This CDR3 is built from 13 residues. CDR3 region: CASSPTANYGYTF. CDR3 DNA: TGTGCCAGCAGTCCAACAGCTAACTATGGCTACACCTTC.

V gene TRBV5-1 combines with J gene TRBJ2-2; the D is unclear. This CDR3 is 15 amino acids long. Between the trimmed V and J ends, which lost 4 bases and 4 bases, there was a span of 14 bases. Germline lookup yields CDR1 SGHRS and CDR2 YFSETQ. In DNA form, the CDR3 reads TGCGCCAGCAGCGACGAAATCCCGGGCACCGGGGAGCTGTTTTTT. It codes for CASSDEIPGTGELFF.

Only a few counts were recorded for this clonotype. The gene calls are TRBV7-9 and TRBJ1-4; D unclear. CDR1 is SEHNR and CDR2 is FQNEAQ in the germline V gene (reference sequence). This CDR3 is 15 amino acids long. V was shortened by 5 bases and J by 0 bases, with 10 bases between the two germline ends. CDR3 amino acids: CASSPAESTNEKLFF. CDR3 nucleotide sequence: TGTGCCAGCAGCCCCGCAGAATCAACTAATGAAAAACTGTTTTTT.

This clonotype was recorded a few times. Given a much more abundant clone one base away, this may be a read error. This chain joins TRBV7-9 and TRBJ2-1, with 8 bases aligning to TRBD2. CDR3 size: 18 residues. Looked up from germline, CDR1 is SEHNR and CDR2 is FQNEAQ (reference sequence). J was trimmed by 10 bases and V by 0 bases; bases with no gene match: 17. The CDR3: CASSLARRGGSLIGEQFF. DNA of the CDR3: TGTGCCAGCAGCTTAGCGCGACGGGGGGGCTCATTAATTGGCGAGCAGTTCTTC.

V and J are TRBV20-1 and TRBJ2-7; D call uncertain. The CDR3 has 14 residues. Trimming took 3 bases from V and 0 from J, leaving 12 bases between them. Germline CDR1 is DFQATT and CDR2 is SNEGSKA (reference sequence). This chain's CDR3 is CSARRTFSSYEQYF. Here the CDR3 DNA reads TGCAGTGCTAGGAGGACCTTTAGCTCCTACGAGCAGTACTTC.

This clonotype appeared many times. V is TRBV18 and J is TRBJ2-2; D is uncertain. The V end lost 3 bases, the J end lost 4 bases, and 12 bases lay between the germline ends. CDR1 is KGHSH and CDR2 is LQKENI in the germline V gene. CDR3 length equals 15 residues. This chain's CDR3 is CASSPMADSTGELFF. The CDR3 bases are TGTGCCAGCTCACCGATGGCAGATAGCACCGGGGAGCTGTTTTTT.

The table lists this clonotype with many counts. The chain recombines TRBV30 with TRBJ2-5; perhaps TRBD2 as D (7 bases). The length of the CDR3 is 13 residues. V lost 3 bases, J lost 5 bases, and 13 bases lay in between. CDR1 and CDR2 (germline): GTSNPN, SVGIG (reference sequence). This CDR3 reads CAWRGGGVETQYF. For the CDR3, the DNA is TGTGCCTGGAGGGGGGGGGGCGTTGAGACCCAGTACTTC.

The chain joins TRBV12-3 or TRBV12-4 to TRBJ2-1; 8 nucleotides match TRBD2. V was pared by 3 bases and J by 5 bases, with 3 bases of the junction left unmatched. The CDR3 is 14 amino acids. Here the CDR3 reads CASSFGGGNNEQFF. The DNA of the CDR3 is TGTGCCAGCAGTTTCGGCGGGGGGAACAATGAGCAGTTCTTC.

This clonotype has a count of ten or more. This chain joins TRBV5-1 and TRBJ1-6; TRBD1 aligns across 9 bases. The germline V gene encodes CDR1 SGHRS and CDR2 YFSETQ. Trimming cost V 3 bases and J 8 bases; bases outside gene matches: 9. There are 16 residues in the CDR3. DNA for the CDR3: TGCGCCAGCAGCTCTATACCGGGACAGGGTTATTCACCCCTCCACTTT. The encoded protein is CASSSIPGQGYSPLHF.

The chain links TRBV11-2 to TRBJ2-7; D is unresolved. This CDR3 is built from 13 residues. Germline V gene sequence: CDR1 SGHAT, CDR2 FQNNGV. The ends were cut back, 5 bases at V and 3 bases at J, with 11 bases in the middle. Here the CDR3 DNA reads TGTGCCAGCAGCCCCCTTCCCGACTACGAGCAGTACTTC. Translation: CASSPLPDYEQYF.

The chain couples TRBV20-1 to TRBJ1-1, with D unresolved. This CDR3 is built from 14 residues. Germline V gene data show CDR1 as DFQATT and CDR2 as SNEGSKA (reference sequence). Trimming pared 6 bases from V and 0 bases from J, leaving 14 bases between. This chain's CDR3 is CSAGQTLMNTEAFF. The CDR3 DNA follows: TGCAGTGCCGGGCAGACCCTTATGAACACTGAAGCTTTCTTT.

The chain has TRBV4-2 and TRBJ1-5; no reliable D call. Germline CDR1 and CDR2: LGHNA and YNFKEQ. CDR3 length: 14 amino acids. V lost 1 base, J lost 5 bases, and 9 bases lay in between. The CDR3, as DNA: TGTGCCAGCAGCCAAGGGCTTGCCCATCAGCCCCAGCATTTT. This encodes CASSQGLAHQPQHF.

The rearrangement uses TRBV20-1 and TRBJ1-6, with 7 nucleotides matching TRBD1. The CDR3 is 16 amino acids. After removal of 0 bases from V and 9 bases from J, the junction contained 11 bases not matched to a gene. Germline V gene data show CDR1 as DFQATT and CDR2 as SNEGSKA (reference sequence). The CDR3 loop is CSARDLSKGDSSPLHF. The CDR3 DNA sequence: TGCAGTGCTAGAGATCTAAGTAAGGGGGACAGTTCACCCCTCCACTTT.

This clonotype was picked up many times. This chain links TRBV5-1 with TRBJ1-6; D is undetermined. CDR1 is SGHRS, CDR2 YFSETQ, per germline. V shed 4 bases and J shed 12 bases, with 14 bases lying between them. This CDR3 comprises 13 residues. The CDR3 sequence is CASSTGHELPLHF. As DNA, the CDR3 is TGCGCCAGCAGCACTGGCCACGAATTACCCCTCCACTTT.

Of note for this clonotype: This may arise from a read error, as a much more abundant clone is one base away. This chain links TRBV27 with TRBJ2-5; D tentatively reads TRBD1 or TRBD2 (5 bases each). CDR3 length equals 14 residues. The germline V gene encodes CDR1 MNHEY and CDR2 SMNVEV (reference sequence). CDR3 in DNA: TGTGCCGGCAGATACCTAGCAAGGGGAGAGACCCAGTACTTC. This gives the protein CAGRYLARGETQYF.

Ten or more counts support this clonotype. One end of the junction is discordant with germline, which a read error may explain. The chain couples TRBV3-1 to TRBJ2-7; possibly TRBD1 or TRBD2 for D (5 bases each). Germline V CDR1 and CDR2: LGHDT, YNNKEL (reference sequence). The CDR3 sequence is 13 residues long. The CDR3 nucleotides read TGTGCCAGCAGTCAAGGGTCGGGGCGCGAGCAGTACTTC. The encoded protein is CASSQGSGREQYF.

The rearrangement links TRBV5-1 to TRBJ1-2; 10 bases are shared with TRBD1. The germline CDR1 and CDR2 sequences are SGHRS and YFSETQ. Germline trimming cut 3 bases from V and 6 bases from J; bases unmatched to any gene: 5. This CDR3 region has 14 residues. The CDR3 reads CASSWDRGTHGYTF. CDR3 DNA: TGCGCCAGCAGCTGGGACAGGGGCACCCATGGCTACACCTTC.

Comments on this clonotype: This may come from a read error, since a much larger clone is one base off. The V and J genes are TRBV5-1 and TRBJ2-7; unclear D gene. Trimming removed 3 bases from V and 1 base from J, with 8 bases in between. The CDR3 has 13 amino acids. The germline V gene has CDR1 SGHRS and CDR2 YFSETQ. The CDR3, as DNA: TGCGCCAGCAGCTGGGATCCGTCCTACGAGCAGTACTTC. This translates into CASSWDPSYEQYF.

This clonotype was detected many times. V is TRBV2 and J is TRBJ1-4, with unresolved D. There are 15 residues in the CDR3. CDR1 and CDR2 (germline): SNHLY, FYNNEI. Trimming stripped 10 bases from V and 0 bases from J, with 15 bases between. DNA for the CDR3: TGTGCCATCACCATCGAGAGCCCAACTAATGAAAAACTGTTTTTT. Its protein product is CAITIESPTNEKLFF.

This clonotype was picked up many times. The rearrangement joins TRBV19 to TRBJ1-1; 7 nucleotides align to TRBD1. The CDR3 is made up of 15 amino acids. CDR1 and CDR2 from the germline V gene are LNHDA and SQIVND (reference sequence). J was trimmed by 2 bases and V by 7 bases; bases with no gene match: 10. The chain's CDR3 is CASTPGQRINTEAFF. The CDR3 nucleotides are TGTGCCAGTACCCCGGGACAGCGAATAAACACTGAAGCTTTCTTT.